This T cell receptor (beta chain) comes out of a study of blood T cell repertoires in COVID-19. Study information: Specimens from acute and convalescent COVID-19 originated in the United States, Italy and Spain.

Under the authors' procedure: Cell counts per sample came from amplifying reference gene primers. TCRdb keeps only in-frame clones here, not all; method: immunoSEQ multiplex PCR. Clone size and the V and J calls come from that table; the DNA yielded D and trimming. Of under 350,000 clones listed, 89% are singletons. The CDR3 is 15 amino acids. V was pared by 0 bases and J by 9 bases, with 3 bases of the junction left unmatched. Germline V CDR1 and CDR2: SGHRS, YFSETQ. This receptor was taken from a woman in her twenties or thirties with COVID-19, enrolled during active disease. This sequence joins TRBV5-1 and TRBJ1-6, with TRBD1 identical over 10 bases. Sequencing was done on a sample of peripheral blood. The CDR3 region has the DNA TGCGCCAGCAGCTTGGAGGGACAGGGGATTTCACCCCTCCACTTT. Protein product: CASSLEGQGISPLHF. Using reference TRBV5-1 and TRBJ1-6 for the parts outside the CDR3, the full variable domain is KAGVTQTPRYLIKTRGQQVTLSCSPISGHRSVSWYQQTPGQGLQFLFEYFSETQRNKGNFPGRFSGRQFSNSRSEMNVSTLELGDSALYLCASSLEGQGISPLHFGNGTRLTVT.